This T cell receptor beta chain was captured by sequencing in a study of blood T cell repertoires in COVID-19. The sample holds one count of this clone. Authors' processing steps: Estimated nucleated cell counts came from reference gene primer amplification. Sequencing was performed with immunoSEQ multiplex PCR; in TCRdb, only in-frame clones are kept and a portion is missing. V and J calls and clone size come straight from that table; D and trimming were deduced from the DNA. This table holds roughly 220,000 clones, around three quarters found once. The clonotype was recovered from a woman aged 70-85 years with acute or convalescent COVID-19. What was sequenced was peripheral blood.

CDR3 region: CASSPKGQGTSYEQYF. DNA of the CDR3: TGTGCCAGCTCACCGAAGGGACAGGGGACCTCCTACGAGCAGTACTTC. The chain recombines TRBV18 with TRBJ2-7; 10 positions match TRBD1. This CDR3 region has 16 residues. After removal of 3 bases from V and 0 bases from J, the junction contained 5 bases not matched to a gene. The germline gives CDR1 KGHSH, CDR2 LQKENI.